This T cell receptor (beta chain) derives from a study of blood T cells in healthy people across ages. The use of a sample-barcoded 5' primer and a J-beta primer mix characterized a second PCR of about 7 to 12 cycles. A template-switch adaptor containing 12 random nucleotides labeled each cDNA molecule. TCRdb reanalysed the 5' RACE reads using MiXCR and keeps one entry per CDR3 protein. The sample lists fewer than 800,000 distinct CDR3 sequences; about 30% were seen once. The V gene's germline CDR1 is SGHAT and CDR2 FQNNGV. The V and J ends lost 0 bases and 5 bases respectively, with 13 bases between them. The CDR3 runs 15 residues. Ten or more counts support this clonotype.

V usage is TRBV11-2 and J usage is TRBJ2-5; possible D gene TRBD2, 6 bases. Sequencing was carried out using blood. The origin of this receptor is a woman at least 80 years old in good health. CDR3 sequence reads: CASSLDGAGRETQYF. The DNA of the CDR3 is TGTGCCAGCAGCTTAGACGGGGCGGGAAGGGAGACCCAGTACTTC.